These 12 T cell receptor beta chains originate from one sample sequenced in a study of T-cell memory formation after mild COVID-19. TCRdb called the 5' RACE reads again in MiXCR, with one record for every CDR3 protein. The table has 300,000 to 400,000 distinct CDR3 sequences, around 20% seen once. The sample consisted of PBMCs or a T cell subset sorted from them (not recorded which). The receptors here all came from an adult woman who had mild COVID-19 (a few samples of this study predate the infection). Cell type and time point are not known.

The rearrangement joins TRBV29-1 to TRBJ1-1; tentatively, D is TRBD1 (6 bases). V dropped 0 bases and J dropped 10 bases, with 21 bases sitting between them. In germline, CDR1 is SQVTM, CDR2 ANQGSEA. This CDR3 is 15 amino acids long. The CDR3 protein is CSVEDQGGRGRRAFF. CDR3 nucleotides: TGCAGCGTTGAAGATCAAGGGGGAAGGGGAAGAAGAGCTTTCTTT.

This chain links TRBV5-1 with TRBJ2-6, with TRBD1 identical over 8 bases. The CDR3 spans 21 residues. Trimming removed 4 bases from V and 4 bases from J; junction bases left unmatched: 22. Germline CDR1 is SGHRS and CDR2 is YFSETQ. The CDR3 sequence is CASSIGSLQGATFWGANVLTF. CDR3 in DNA: TGCGCCAGCAGCATAGGCTCACTTCAGGGGGCTACCTTCTGGGGGGCCAACGTCCTGACTTTC.

The chain links TRBV7-2 to TRBJ2-5, with D possibly TRBD2 on 6 matching bases. The CDR3 covers 16 residues. The V end lost 1 base, the J end lost 5 bases, and 17 bases lay between the germline ends. Germline-derived CDR1 and CDR2 are SGHTA and FQGNSA. This CDR3 is CASSLEFGGRRETQYF. CDR3 nucleotide sequence: TGTGCCAGCAGCTTAGAGTTTGGGGGGAGGCGGGAGACCCAGTACTTC.

V and J are TRBV14 and TRBJ1-1; 7 bases line up with TRBD1. This CDR3 spans 14 amino acids. Germline CDR1 reads SGHDN; CDR2 reads FVKESK. The V and J ends lost 4 bases and 3 bases, in that order; junction bases with no gene match: 5. In DNA, the CDR3 is TGTGCCAGCAGCCTGTTTAGGGGGCACACTGAAGCTTTCTTT. This gives the protein CASSLFRGHTEAFF. The full variable domain, with the rest looked up from reference TRBV14 and TRBJ1-1, is EAGVTQFPSHSVIEKGQTVTLRCDPISGHDNLYWYRRVMGKEIKFLLHFVKESKQDESGMPNNRFLAERTGGTYSTLKVQPAELEDSGVYFCASSLFRGHTEAFFGQGTRLTVV.

This clonotype has just a few counts. V is TRBV4-2 and J is TRBJ1-2, with a weak D call TRBD1 (5 bases). Germline V lookup: CDR1 LGHNA, CDR2 YNFKEQ. CDR3 length: 17 residues. Between the trimmed V and J ends, which lost 4 bases and 8 bases, there was a span of 26 bases. CDR3 in DNA: TGTGCCAGCAGCCCCCAGGGAGAGAGGCAAGGGAAGAGGGGCTACACCTTC. It yields the protein CASSPQGERQGKRGYTF.

This clonotype was found once. V and J are TRBV19 and TRBJ2-7; weak D call: TRBD2 (6 bases). Trimming took 3 bases from V and 5 from J, leaving 11 bases between them. The germline V gene has CDR1 LNHDA and CDR2 SQIVND (reference sequence). The CDR3 loop spans 13 amino acids. The CDR3 DNA reads TGTGCCAGTAGTATGGTTAGCGGTAACGAGCAGTACTTC. It codes for CASSMVSGNEQYF.

The chain is built from TRBV2 and TRBJ2-1; a weak D match, TRBD2 (6 bases). CDR1 is SNHLY and CDR2 is FYNNEI in the germline V gene. V was clipped by 10 bases and J by 3 bases, with 19 bases between them. This CDR3 is 15 amino acids long. The CDR3 region has the DNA TGTGCCACGCGGGCAGGGACTGGGGGCTACAATGAGCAGTTCTTC. As protein: CATRAGTGGYNEQFF. The variable domain in full, with the rest retrieved from reference TRBV2 and TRBJ2-1, is EPEVTQTPSHQVTQMGQEVILRCVPISNHLYFYWYRQILGQKVEFLVSFYNNEISEKSEIFDDQFSVERPDGSNFTLKIRSTKLEDSAMYFCATRAGTGGYNEQFFGPGTRLTVL.

The J gene is TRBJ1-2, the V gene TRBV5-1; 10 nucleotides match TRBD1. Losses at the gene ends were 0 bases for V and 5 bases for J; bases not matched to a gene: 10. The CDR3 totals 17 residues. The germline gives CDR1 SGHRS, CDR2 YFSETQ. The CDR3 nucleotides read TGCGCCAGCAGCTTGGCGGGACAGGGGATAGGAGAATATGGCTACACCTTC. Amino acid sequence: CASSLAGQGIGEYGYTF.

This clonotype has a handful of counts. The CDR3 DNA sequence: TGCAGTGCTAGAGATCGTACAGAGAACTATGGCTACACCTTC. Translated: CSARDRTENYGYTF. The genes are TRBV20-1 and TRBJ1-2; the D is unclear. Trimming left V 0 bases short and J 2 bases short, with 10 bases between. This CDR3 has 14 residues. CDR1 and CDR2 (germline): DFQATT, SNEGSKA (reference sequence).

This chain joins TRBV20-1 and TRBJ2-5, with 8 bases identical to TRBD1. Trimming took 3 bases from V and 2 from J; bases not matched to a gene: 5. CDR3 length: 14 amino acids. The germline gives CDR1 DFQATT, CDR2 SNEGSKA (reference sequence). The CDR3 here is CSARGTGEQETQYF. The CDR3 nucleotides read TGCAGTGCTAGGGGGACAGGCGAGCAAGAGACCCAGTACTTC.

This clonotype was seen a few times. CDR3 loop: CASSLPGQTYNEQFF. In DNA, the CDR3 is TGTGCCAGCAGCTTACCGGGACAGACCTACAATGAGCAGTTCTTC. The chain uses TRBV11-2 and TRBJ2-1, with 7 bases identical to TRBD1. CDR3 length: 15 amino acids. With 2 bases clipped from V and 2 bases from J, the junction kept 3 bases outside the gene matches. Per the germline V gene, CDR1 is SGHAT and CDR2 is FQNNGV.

DNA for the CDR3: TGTGCCAGCAGCCAAGGGGCGACTCGTTACAATGAGCAGTTCTTC. Its translation: CASSQGATRYNEQFF. The genes are TRBV4-2 and TRBJ2-1; D gene ambiguous. CDR3 length equals 15 residues. Germline assignment: CDR1 LGHNA and CDR2 YNFKEQ. Trimming pared 1 base from V and 4 bases from J, leaving 11 bases between.